Included here is one TCR beta chain sequence, with context. What it binds is unknown. Produced via immunoSEQ multiplex PCR; TCRdb's table is partial and in-frame only. This table holds 150,000 to 200,000 clones, around 90% found once. The data belong to a study of T cell responses to AZD1222 COVID-19 vaccine. Overall study findings and caveats: Most donors were white British, females outnumbered males, and clonal diversity was possibly underestimated. Baseline antibody screening turned up just five to seven seropositive AZD1222 recipients.

The V gene lost 6 bases and the J gene lost 6 bases, with 14 bases spanning the gap. The CDR3 extends over 13 amino acids. Germline V CDR1 and CDR2: SEHNR, FQNEAQ (reference sequence). The specimen was peripheral blood, collected on day 0 of AZD1222 vaccination. This chain connects TRBV7-9 to TRBJ1-2; perhaps TRBD1 as D (5 bases). This clonotype originated in an adult in good health. Here the CDR3 DNA reads TGTGCCAGCAGTCCCCGCCAGGGCAATGGCTACACCTTC. Encoded protein: CASSPRQGNGYTF.